The 2 T cell receptor beta chains below were found in one sample sequenced in a study of radiotherapy plus CTLA-4 blockade in lung cancer. TCRdb's table, derived via immunoSEQ multiplex PCR, lists solely in-frame clones and lacks some. The table records some 49,000 clones, 80% to 90% of them present only once. The sample here was peripheral blood, taken from a patient treated with radiotherapy plus ipilimumab. Receptor source: a human donor with non-small cell lung cancer whose response to radiotherapy plus ipilimumab could not be evaluated.

The chain links TRBV28 to TRBJ2-7, with 12 bases fitting TRBD2. This CDR3 region has 16 residues. The V gene end was trimmed by 6 bases and the J gene end by 4 bases; junction bases not matched to a gene: 10. Germline lookup yields CDR1 MDHEN and CDR2 SYDVKM. In nucleotides, the CDR3 is TGTGCCAGCAGCTCCGGACTAGCGGGACGACTTTACGAGCAGTACTTC. Translated, it gives CASSSGLAGRLYEQYF.

The rearrangement joins TRBV9 to TRBJ2-3; TRBD1 matches at 7 bases. With 3 bases clipped from V and 2 bases from J, the junction kept 9 bases outside the gene matches. This CDR3 comprises 16 residues. Germline CDR1 is SGDLS and CDR2 is YYNGEE. Here the CDR3 reads CASSATTGKPTDTQYF. CDR3 sequence (DNA): TGTGCCAGCAGCGCCACGACAGGGAAACCCACAGATACGCAGTATTTT.